This TCR beta chain was recorded in a study of T cells in Graves' hyperthyroidism and ophthalmopathy (dated by TCRdb to about 2019). Some background on the complete study: To identify TCR V-J signatures that set the groups apart, the researchers used a discovery cohort of about a hundred patients, made up of approximately 43 with Graves' ophthalmopathy and some 60 with stable Graves' hyperthyroidism. An independent validation cohort of about 20 hyperthyroidism patients and approximately 16 patients who later progressed to ophthalmopathy tested prospective prediction of ophthalmopathy. The 75 to 100 discovery patients were divided at random into training and test sets in a 7:3 ratio. Thyroid tissue and blood T-cell repertoires from about 6 Graves' hyperthyroidism patients were also compared in the study. Once sampling was done, hyperthyroidism patients were given methimazole at a starting dose of 30 mg daily, whereas ophthalmopathy patients were given high-dose intravenous methylprednisolone. The paper reports TCR Vbeta CDR3 sequencing of roughly 140 peripheral blood samples: under 45 ophthalmopathy, about 75 hyperthyroidism and around 17 progressor patients. The full study reports these points: A 13 V-J signature model separated ophthalmopathy from stable hyperthyroidism, with about 88% sensitivity and roughly 82% specificity in cross-validation and 80%/75% in testing. In validation, the model predicted progression to ophthalmopathy a median of about 6 months before onset, with about 71% sensitivity and 72.22% specificity. No statistical method was used to fix the sample size in advance, and group allocation was not hidden from the investigators. Blood samples also contained most of the expanded thyroid clonotypes (frequency above 0.001), which suggests that blood repertoires may reflect thyroid immune responses.

This clonotype was found many times. Its antigen has not been determined. No per-base quality is available; no much larger clone lies one base away. The junction shows trimming of 5 bases on V and 3 bases on J, plus 7 bases between the germline ends. From the germline V gene (reference sequence), CDR1 is SEHNR and CDR2 is FQNEAQ. Taken from cysteine to phenylalanine, the CDR3 has 12 residues. Of the read, only the CDR3 DNA is kept; its 36 bases are in frame from base 1. A patient counted as having stable Graves' hyperthyroidism if no progression to ophthalmopathy occurred over 18 months of follow-up. Hyperthyroidism patients were newly diagnosed, with disease duration under 2 months, and aged 18 to 65 years. Any patient with an uncontrolled infection, another autoimmune disease, pregnancy or lactation was excluded. Diagnoses were based on clinical symptoms, serum thyroxine and TRAb, thyroid ultrasound and orbital computed tomography. Total RNA was extracted using Trizol reagent, and RNA quality was assessed on an Agilent 2100 Bioanalyzer.

Amplification of TCR beta CDR3 regions was carried out from RNA transcripts. The first round of RT-PCR for the TCR CDR3 was performed with the HTBI primer set and the Qiagen OneStep RT-PCR kit. Libraries were constructed in a second round of multiplex PCR, after which size selection and purification were carried out. Paired-end sequencing of the libraries was performed with 100 bp reads on an Illumina HiSeq2000. Concerning the study's data processing: Raw data were processed with SOAPnuke, discarding reads with adapters, uncalled bases, mean Phred below 15, or no exact constant-primer or identifier match. COPE v1.2.5 was used to merge high-quality paired reads, and clonotypes were defined as unique nucleotide sequences. MiTCR v1.1 was used to align clonotypes to the IMGT TRBV, TRBD and TRBJ reference segments. Analysis was restricted to V-J combinations with a frequency above 0.0001, which covered about 99% of repertoires. A TCS score was defined as the ratio of F50 (clonal expansion) to E x V (chaos), with BLOSUM62-based TCRdist applied between CDR3 peptides within each V-J. Welch's t-statistics and random forest reduced fewer than 550 V-J features to around 14, which were used in a naive Bayes classifier (R e1071). The similarity between thyroid and blood repertoires was quantified using the Morisita-Horn index. In-frame beta chains were kept once TCRdb had trimmed the public reads at Q25 with fastp and called clones with MiXCR. Rows matching on CDR3 protein sequence are summarized as one entry with the most common DNA and genes. TCRdb, not the original authors, processed these V and J calls. Across this sample there are a few hundred thousand distinct CDR3 sequences, with around 45% seen only once. The ten largest clones represent roughly 8.2% of the sample.

This sequence originates from a woman in her late teens or twenties with Graves' hyperthyroidism. The chain was built from TRBV7-9 and TRBJ1-1; the D gene identity is not certain. Material: peripheral blood or thyroid tissue (not recorded which). The DNA sequence follows: TGTGCCAGCAGCCCAGACGACACTGAAGCTTTCTTT. This translates into CASSPDDTEAFF.